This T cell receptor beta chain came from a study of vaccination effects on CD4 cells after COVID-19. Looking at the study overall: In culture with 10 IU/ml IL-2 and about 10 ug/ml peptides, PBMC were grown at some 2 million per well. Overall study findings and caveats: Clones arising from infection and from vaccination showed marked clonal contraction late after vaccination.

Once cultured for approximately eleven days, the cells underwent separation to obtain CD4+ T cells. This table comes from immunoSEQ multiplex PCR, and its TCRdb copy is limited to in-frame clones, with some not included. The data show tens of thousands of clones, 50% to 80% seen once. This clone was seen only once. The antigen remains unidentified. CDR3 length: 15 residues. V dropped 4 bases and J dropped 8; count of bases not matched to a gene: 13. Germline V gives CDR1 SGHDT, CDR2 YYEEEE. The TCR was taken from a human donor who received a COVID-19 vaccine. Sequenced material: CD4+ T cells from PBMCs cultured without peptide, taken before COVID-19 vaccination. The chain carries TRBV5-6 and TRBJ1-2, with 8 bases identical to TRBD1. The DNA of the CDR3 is TGTGCCAGCAGCATTATTTCAGGGGGCGGTTACGGCTACACCTTC. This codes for CASSIISGGGYGYTF. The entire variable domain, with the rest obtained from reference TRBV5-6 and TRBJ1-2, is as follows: DAGVTQSPTHLIKTRGQQVTLRCSPKSGHDTVSWYQQALGQGPQFIFQYYEEEERQRGNFPDRFSGHQFPNYSSELNVNALLLGDSALYLCASSIISGGGYGYTFGSGTRLTVV.